In this sample, the clone carrying this TCR beta chain turned up many times. Its antigen is unknown. Authors of the study amplified TCR beta CDR3 regions from RNA transcripts. TCR CDR3 regions were first amplified by RT-PCR with HTBI primers. TCRdb passed the multiplex PCR reads through MiXCR, listing each CDR3 protein once. The repertoire holds 340,000 or so distinct CDR3 sequences, with around 20% as singletons. CDR3 length: 12 amino acids. CDR1 is DFQATT and CDR2 is SNEGSKA in the germline V gene (reference sequence). With 6 bases clipped from V and 2 bases from J, the junction kept 3 bases outside the gene matches. The data belong to a study of T cells in Graves' hyperthyroidism and ophthalmopathy. Study-wide background: Peripheral blood draws took place at initial diagnosis, ahead of any treatment.

Study results and caveats: The blood repertoire included most of the expanded thyroid clonotypes above 0.001.

The sequence derives from a woman between 50 and 59 years old with Graves' hyperthyroidism. The material sequenced was blood. The gene calls are TRBV20-1 and TRBJ2-7; 8 nucleotides match TRBD2. In DNA form, the CDR3 reads TGCAGTGCCCGGGGGGGGACCTACGAGCAGTACTTC. This codes for CSARGGTYEQYF.